This record covers a single T cell receptor beta chain. Antigen specificity is unknown. CDR1 GTSNPN and CDR2 SVGIG come from the germline V gene (reference sequence). The CDR3 runs to 13 residues. V trimming: 4 bases; J trimming: 7 bases; junction bases outside the gene matches: 6. These data are taken from a study of cytomegalovirus exposure and HLA in healthy donors. Points from the study as a whole: Owing to their indistinguishability, certain V segments, notably TRBV6-2 and TRBV6-3, were excluded. Analysis was carried out at a later point, and it linked a missense DCLRE1C variant to TCR beta V- and J-gene trimming.

In the PCR, 60 Vbeta and 13 Jbeta primers were used. In the original processing: Roughly 11 million shared chains were among around 80 million unique TCR beta chains counted in a later analysis. The assay was immunoSEQ multiplex PCR, and TCRdb's table has in-frame clones only and misses some. V and J calls and clone size are those listed in that table; D and trimming were worked out from the DNA. Of approximately 170,000 clones in the sample, around 85% were seen once. The sequence came from a man aged 50-59 years in good health and CMV-seropositive. V gene TRBV30 combines with J gene TRBJ2-2; 7 nucleotides match TRBD1. Sequencing was performed on PBMCs. The CDR3 DNA reads TGTGCCTGGAAACGACAGGGCGGCGGGGAGCTGTTTTTT. Protein sequence: CAWKRQGGGELFF.